The next 10 T cell receptor beta chains were all read from a single sample in a study of cytomegalovirus exposure and HLA in healthy donors (dated by TCRdb to 2015 to 2018). Receptor libraries were prepared by the immunoSEQ multiplex PCR assay. For the multiplex PCR, a mixture combining 60 forward primers for TCR Vbeta segments and 13 reverse primers for TCR Jbeta segments was used. Not all clones reach the TCRdb copy of this immuneACCESS table, which keeps in-frame sequences only. Checked studies attribute under half of the gap to unresolved V genes and leave the rest unexplained. The sample yields approximately 150,000 clones; less than 85% were counted once. About 1.7% of the sample rests with the top ten. The sequenced sample consisted of PBMCs. These receptor sequences come from a man aged 40-49 years in good health and CMV-seronegative.

This chain connects TRBV7-9 to TRBJ1-5; TRBD1 agrees at 10 bases. Trimming removed 2 bases from V and 3 bases from J; junction bases left unmatched: 7. Germline lookup yields CDR1 SEHNR and CDR2 FQNEAQ (reference sequence). The CDR3 is made up of 17 amino acids. The CDR3 region is CASSLFGTGADNQPQHF. As DNA, the CDR3 is TGTGCCAGCAGCTTATTTGGGACAGGGGCCGACAATCAGCCCCAGCATTTT. The full variable domain, rest sourced from reference TRBV7-9 and TRBJ1-5, is DTGVSQNPRHKITKRGQNVTFRCDPISEHNRLYWYRQTLGQGPEFLTYFQNEAQLEKSRLLSDRFSAERPKGSFSTLEIQRTEQGDSAMYLCASSLFGTGADNQPQHFGDGTRLSIL.

CDR3: CAISEPDSNSSYEQYF. The CDR3 coding sequence is TGTGCCATCAGTGAGCCCGACAGCAATTCCTCCTACGAGCAGTACTTC. The V gene is TRBV10-3, the J gene TRBJ2-5, with D perhaps TRBD1 (5 bases). The better agreement between TRBJ2-7 and the DNA end casts doubt on the J call. Germline V lookup: CDR1 ENHRY, CDR2 SYGVKD. This CDR3 comprises 16 residues.

The chain carries TRBV6-1 and TRBJ1-6; tentative D call: TRBD1 (5 bases). CDR3 length equals 12 residues. V lost 11 bases and J lost 12, with 17 bases in between. Germline CDR1 and CDR2: MNHNS and SASEGT. CDR3 bases: TGTGCCGGCGGGACCGGAAAACTACCCCTCCACTTT. Its protein is CAGGTGKLPLHF.

The chain couples TRBV11-1 to TRBJ2-3; 7 bases align to TRBD1. The germline CDR1 and CDR2 sequences are SGHAT and FQDESV (reference sequence). This CDR3 has 14 residues. J gave up 4 bases and V 1 base, and 2 bases lay outside the gene matches. In DNA, the CDR3 is TGTGCCAGCAGCTTAGATAGGGGGCCAGATACGCAGTATTTT. Its protein product is CASSLDRGPDTQYF.

This clone showed up just a few times. The rearrangement links TRBV29-1 to TRBJ2-3; possibly TRBD2 for D (5 bases). CDR1 SQVTM and CDR2 ANQGSEA come from the germline V gene. The ends were cut back, 6 bases at V and 0 bases at J, with 19 bases in the middle. This CDR3 has 16 amino acids. CDR3: CSVRIGVFSSTDTQYF. Written as DNA, the CDR3 is TGCAGCGTGAGAATCGGGGTATTCTCTAGCACAGATACGCAGTATTTT.

The chain is built from TRBV4-1 and TRBJ1-2; TRBD1 matches 8 bases. Germline trimming cut 1 base from V and 6 bases from J; bases unmatched to any gene: 4. Germline loops: CDR1 MGHRA, CDR2 YSYEKL. The CDR3 has 14 residues. This chain's CDR3 is CASSQAGQANGYTF. CDR3 nucleotide sequence: TGCGCCAGCAGCCAAGCGGGACAGGCGAATGGCTACACCTTC.

The V call is TRBV5-1, the J call TRBJ1-1; the D is unclear. Trimming shortened V by 6 bases and J by 1 base, and 19 bases separated the two germline ends. This CDR3 spans 16 amino acids. CDR1 SGHRS and CDR2 YFSETQ come from the germline V gene. CDR3 sequence (DNA): TGCGCCAGCACGAAGCGGTGGGAAGGAGGGAACACTGAAGCTTTCTTT. Encoded protein: CASTKRWEGGNTEAFF.

V and J are TRBV11-2 and TRBJ2-7, with 11 positions matching TRBD1. V lost 7 bases, J lost 3 bases, and 2 bases stayed unmatched. Germline V gives CDR1 SGHAT, CDR2 FQNNGV. The CDR3 consists of 13 residues. CDR3 loop: CASKGTGGYEQYF. The CDR3 region has the DNA TGTGCCAGCAAGGGGACAGGGGGCTACGAGCAGTACTTC. Together with reference TRBV11-2 and TRBJ2-7, the CDR3 gives the full variable domain: EAGVAQSPRYKIIEKRQSVAFWCNPISGHATLYWYQQILGQGPKLLIQFQNNGVVDDSQLPKDRFSAERLKGVDSTLKIQPAKLEDSAVYLCASKGTGGYEQYFGPGTRLTVT.

V is TRBV10-3 and J is TRBJ2-2, with 9 positions matching TRBD2. Per the germline V gene, CDR1 is ENHRY and CDR2 is SYGVKD. V was clipped by 8 bases and J by 7 bases; unmatched bases: 11. The CDR3 runs to 15 residues. CDR3 nucleotide sequence: TGTGCCATCCCGTATAGCGGGGGCCCGGACGGGGAGCTGTTTTTT. The encoded protein is CAIPYSGGPDGELFF.

The rearrangement links TRBV5-1 to TRBJ2-5; D perhaps matches TRBD2 (5 bases). The germline V and J ends were trimmed by 5 bases and 1 base, with 9 bases remaining between them. Germline CDR1 is SGHRS and CDR2 is YFSETQ. This CDR3 has 13 residues. The DNA of the CDR3 is TGCGCCAGCAGAACCGGACTCCAAGAGACCCAGTACTTC. As protein: CASRTGLQETQYF.